Each of the 21 T cell receptor beta chains below was sequenced from the same sample in a study. TCRdb passed the 5' RACE reads through MiXCR, listing each CDR3 protein once. The sample yields around 52,000 distinct CDR3 sequences, around 28% seen once. Sequencing used tumor-infiltrating memory CD4+ T cells sorted from the breast tumor. Specified subset: memory CD4+ T cells, CD4+CD45RO+CD25-. All receptors derive from a female donor with breast cancer.

The V call is TRBV28, the J call TRBJ1-5; 9 nucleotides line up with TRBD1. V lost 6 bases to trimming and J lost 6 bases; unmatched junction nucleotides: 6. The germline CDR1 and CDR2 sequences are MDHEN and SYDVKM. The length of the CDR3 is 14 residues. The CDR3 nucleotides are TGTGCCAGCAGAGTAACAGGGGGCGGTCAGCCCCAGCATTTT. This encodes CASRVTGGGQPQHF.

V gene TRBV3-1 combines with J gene TRBJ2-3; no firm D call. Trimming took 4 bases from V and 2 from J, leaving 7 bases between them. Germline V CDR1 and CDR2: LGHDT, YNNKEL (reference sequence). The CDR3 has 13 residues. CDR3 DNA: TGTGCCAGCAGCCCCGGCGACACAGATACGCAGTATTTT. Translation gives CASSPGDTDTQYF.

This clonotype was recorded many times. The rearrangement links TRBV5-1 to TRBJ2-2, with 7 nucleotides matching TRBD1. There are 15 residues in the CDR3. V lost 7 bases, J lost 2 bases, and 8 bases stayed unmatched. Germline V gene lookup returns CDR1 SGHRS and CDR2 YFSETQ. The CDR3: CASRRDSSNTGELFF. DNA of the CDR3: TGCGCCAGCCGCCGGGACAGTTCAAACACCGGGGAGCTGTTTTTT.

J is TRBJ2-1 and V is TRBV11-2; the D gene is possibly TRBD1 (6 bases). The CDR3 spans 16 residues. The germline V and J ends were trimmed by 5 bases and 4 bases, with 18 bases remaining between them. Looked up from germline, CDR1 is SGHAT and CDR2 is FQNNGV. CDR3 sequence (DNA): TGTGCCAGCAGCGTTCGACTGACGGACAGTTACAATGAGCAGTTCTTC. Translated, it gives CASSVRLTDSYNEQFF.

About this clonotype: Compared with germline, one end of the junction differs, possibly owing to a read error. The rearrangement links TRBV5-1 to TRBJ1-2; perhaps TRBD1 as D (5 bases). The germline gives CDR1 SGHRS, CDR2 YFSETQ. This CDR3 has 15 residues. CDR3 region: CASRLGVSPNYSYTF. The CDR3 DNA follows: TGCGCCAGCAGGTTGGGGGTGTCGCCGAACTATAGCTACACCTTC.

The V and J genes are TRBV11-1 and TRBJ2-3; possible D gene TRBD2, 6 bases. This CDR3 is 17 amino acids long. Between the trimmed V and J ends, which lost 3 bases and 3 bases, there was a span of 19 bases. Germline V gene sequence: CDR1 SGHAT, CDR2 FQDESV (reference sequence). The CDR3 here is CASSFLSAGMGTDTQYF. CDR3 bases: TGTGCCAGCAGCTTTCTCTCTGCGGGAATGGGAACAGATACGCAGTATTTT.

The rearrangement joins TRBV5-1 to TRBJ2-3; 13 bases match TRBD2. CDR3 size: 15 residues. Germline-derived CDR1 and CDR2 are SGHRS and YFSETQ. The V segment lost 6 bases and the J segment 8 bases; nucleotides outside the gene matches: 9. CDR3 DNA: TGCGCCAGCAACCTTTGGACTAGCGGGAGAGGTACGCAGTATTTT. It is translated as CASNLWTSGRGTQYF.

The chain is built from TRBV7-2 and TRBJ1-2; D remains ambiguous. Trimming took off 4 bases at V and 6 bases at J, with 12 bases between the two ends. Per the germline V gene, CDR1 is SGHTA and CDR2 is FQGNSA. This CDR3 spans 13 amino acids. The CDR3 DNA is TGTGCCAGCAGCTCTTACTTAGAAGATGGCTACACCTTC. Amino acids: CASSSYLEDGYTF.

Points on this clonotype: The CDR3 does not end in the conserved phenylalanine or tryptophan, so this is likely a read error. The chain employs TRBV11-1 and TRBJ1-2, with D possibly being TRBD1 (5 bases). The CDR3 has 14 residues. Germline assignment: CDR1 SGHAT and CDR2 FQDESV (reference sequence). The V end lost 3 bases, the J end lost 4 bases, and 12 bases lay between the germline ends. CDR3 sequence reads: CASSFGDSAYGYTS. The CDR3 DNA reads TGTGCCAGCAGCTTCGGAGACAGCGCCTATGGCTACACCTCC.

The rearrangement links TRBV12-3 or TRBV12-4 to TRBJ2-2; D is possibly TRBD2 (6 bases). Trimming removed 4 bases from V and 5 bases from J, with 14 bases in between. The CDR3 runs 15 residues. CDR3 sequence reads: CASSSWRDGTGELFF. The CDR3 nucleotides read TGTGCCAGCAGTTCATGGAGGGACGGGACCGGGGAGCTGTTTTTT.

About this clonotype itself: It may be a read error: a sequence one base away is much more abundant. The gene calls are TRBV7-3 and TRBJ1-2; maybe TRBD1 (5 bases). Germline V gene sequence: CDR1 SGHTA, CDR2 FQGTGA. V lost 3 bases to trimming and J lost 7 bases, with 12 bases between them. The CDR3 has 13 residues. CDR3 protein: CASSFGTRTGYTF. The CDR3 nucleotides read TGTGCCAGCAGCTTCGGGACGAGGACTGGCTACACCTTC.

The chain recombines TRBV7-2 with TRBJ1-1, with unresolved D. The CDR3 extends over 13 amino acids. Trimming shortened V by 3 bases and J by 5 bases, and 10 bases separated the two germline ends. CDR1 and CDR2 (germline): SGHTA, FQGNSA. The CDR3 DNA reads as TGTGCCAGCAGCTTCTCATTGGGGACTGAAGCTTTCTTT. It is translated as CASSFSLGTEAFF.

This chain links TRBV30 with TRBJ1-1; D unclear. V lost 3 bases, J lost 4 bases, and 12 bases lay in between. This CDR3 is built from 13 residues. Germline CDR1 and CDR2: GTSNPN and SVGIG (reference sequence). CDR3 sequence: CAWSNSLATEAFF. CDR3 sequence (DNA): TGTGCCTGGAGCAACTCTTTAGCCACTGAAGCTTTCTTT.

This clonotype occurred a few times. The V and J genes are TRBV12-3 or TRBV12-4 and TRBJ1-4, with TRBD1 as a possible D gene (5 bases). This CDR3 comprises 16 residues. Deletions cut 5 bases from V and 5 bases from J, with 18 bases between. The CDR3 DNA reads TGTGCCAGCAGTCTGACCCTGGGGCAGAAAAATGAAAAACTGTTTTTT. Translated: CASSLTLGQKNEKLFF.

The CDR3 loop reads CASSAAGQAYGYTF. The DNA of the CDR3 is TGTGCCAGCAGCGCCGCCGGACAGGCCTATGGCTACACCTTC. This chain links TRBV28 with TRBJ1-2, with 7 bases aligning to TRBD1. The CDR3 spans 14 residues. The J segment lost 4 bases and the V segment lost 6 bases, leaving 8 bases of the junction unmatched. Germline assignment: CDR1 MDHEN and CDR2 SYDVKM.

This clonotype was counted between two and nine times. The rearrangement joins TRBV18 to TRBJ2-2; unclear D gene. This CDR3 has 15 amino acids. Germline V lookup: CDR1 KGHSH, CDR2 LQKENI. V was shortened by 6 bases and J by 2 bases, with 13 bases between the two germline ends. CDR3 bases: TGTGCCAGCTCTCCCGCAGGACCTAACACCGGGGAGCTGTTTTTT. Translation: CASSPAGPNTGELFF.

As regards this clonotype: Because it lacks the conserved phenylalanine or tryptophan at the end, this CDR3 is likely a read error. This chain connects TRBV11-2 to TRBJ2-1, with TRBD2 identical over 11 bases. The length of the CDR3 is 15 residues. From germline, CDR1 is SGHAT and CDR2 FQNNGV. This CDR3 reads CASSWGTSGYNEQFL. In nucleotides, the CDR3 is TGTGCTAGCAGCTGGGGGACTAGCGGATACAATGAGCAGTTCCTC.

The chain uses TRBV6-6 and TRBJ2-1; D is perhaps TRBD2 (6 bases). This CDR3 region has 15 residues. The V and J ends lost 5 bases and 4 bases respectively, with 15 bases between them. From germline, CDR1 is MNHNY and CDR2 SVGAGI (reference sequence). The CDR3 here is CASSPGLGGYNEQFF. The DNA of the CDR3 is TGTGCCAGCAGTCCGGGACTCGGGGGATACAATGAGCAGTTCTTC.

Turning to this clonotype: A junction end diverges from the germline sequence, so it may reflect a read error. J is TRBJ2-7 and V is TRBV7-2, with a possible D match to TRBD1 (6 bases). The germline gives CDR1 SGHTA, CDR2 FQGNSA. The CDR3 loop spans 16 amino acids. CDR3 sequence reads: CASSSGRDNMKRERYF. The CDR3 region has the DNA TGTGCCAGCAGCTCTGGACGGGACAATATGAAGAGGGAGCGGTACTTC.

In its sample, this clonotype was seen a few times. The CDR3, as DNA: TGCAGTGCCCCACAGGGGGTGGGGGCTGGCTACACCTTC. Its protein is CSAPQGVGAGYTF. The J gene is TRBJ1-2, the V gene TRBV20-1; 8 bases fit TRBD1. V gave up 6 bases and J gave up 7 bases; unmatched junction bases: 10. The length of the CDR3 is 13 residues. Germline values: CDR1 DFQATT, CDR2 SNEGSKA (reference sequence).

The V gene is TRBV6-1, the J gene TRBJ2-7; 9 nucleotides line up with TRBD1. Germline-derived CDR1 and CDR2 are MNHNS and SASEGT. V shed 1 base and J 5 bases; nucleotides not matched to a gene: 6. The CDR3 is made up of 15 amino acids. The CDR3 DNA reads as TGTGCCAGCAGTGAAGGTGGGACAGGGAACCACGAGCAGTACTTC. Amino acid sequence: CASSEGGTGNHEQYF.